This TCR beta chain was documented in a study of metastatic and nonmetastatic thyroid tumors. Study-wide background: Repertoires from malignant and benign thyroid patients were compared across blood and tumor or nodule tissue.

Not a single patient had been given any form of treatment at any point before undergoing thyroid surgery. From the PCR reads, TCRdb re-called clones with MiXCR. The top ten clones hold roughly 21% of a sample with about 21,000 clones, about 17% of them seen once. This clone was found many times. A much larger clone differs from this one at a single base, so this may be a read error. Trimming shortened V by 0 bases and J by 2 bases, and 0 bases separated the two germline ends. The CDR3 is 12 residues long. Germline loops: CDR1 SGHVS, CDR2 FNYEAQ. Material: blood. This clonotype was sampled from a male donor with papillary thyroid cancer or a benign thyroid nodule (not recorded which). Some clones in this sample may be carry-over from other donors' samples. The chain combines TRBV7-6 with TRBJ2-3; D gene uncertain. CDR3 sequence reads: CASSLATDTQYF. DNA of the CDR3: TGTGCCAGCAGCTTAGCCACAGATACGCAGTATTTT.